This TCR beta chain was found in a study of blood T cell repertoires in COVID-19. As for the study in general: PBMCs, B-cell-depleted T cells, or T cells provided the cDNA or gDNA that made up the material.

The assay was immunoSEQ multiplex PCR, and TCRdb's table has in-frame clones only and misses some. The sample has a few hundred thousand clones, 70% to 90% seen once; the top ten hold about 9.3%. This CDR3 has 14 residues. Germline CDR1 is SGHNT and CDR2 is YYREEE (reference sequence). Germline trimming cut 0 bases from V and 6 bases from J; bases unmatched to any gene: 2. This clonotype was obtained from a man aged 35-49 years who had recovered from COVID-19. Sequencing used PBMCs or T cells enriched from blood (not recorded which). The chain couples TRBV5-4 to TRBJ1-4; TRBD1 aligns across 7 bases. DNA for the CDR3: TGTGCCAGCAGCTTGGGACAGGGATATGAAAAACTGTTTTTT. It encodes CASSLGQGYEKLFF.